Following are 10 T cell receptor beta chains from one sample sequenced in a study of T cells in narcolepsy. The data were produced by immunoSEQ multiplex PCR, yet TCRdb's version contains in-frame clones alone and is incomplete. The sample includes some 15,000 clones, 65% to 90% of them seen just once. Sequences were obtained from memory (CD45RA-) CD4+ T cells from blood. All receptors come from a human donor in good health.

CDR3 coding DNA: TGTGCCAGCAGCCCAAACATTGGGGAGACCCAGTACTTC. It codes for CASSPNIGETQYF. The V gene is TRBV11-2, the J gene TRBJ2-5, with D unclear. CDR1 SGHAT and CDR2 FQNNGV come from the germline V gene. The CDR3 runs to 13 residues. V was cut by 5 bases and J by 5 bases, with 12 bases left in between.

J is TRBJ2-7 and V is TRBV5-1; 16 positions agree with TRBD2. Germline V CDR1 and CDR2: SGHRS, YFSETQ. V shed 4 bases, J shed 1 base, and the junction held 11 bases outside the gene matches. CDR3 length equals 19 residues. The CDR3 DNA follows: TGCGCCAGCAGCACCACCGGGACTAGCGGGAGGGGGCTATCCTACGAGCAGTACTTC. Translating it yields CASSTTGTSGRGLSYEQYF.

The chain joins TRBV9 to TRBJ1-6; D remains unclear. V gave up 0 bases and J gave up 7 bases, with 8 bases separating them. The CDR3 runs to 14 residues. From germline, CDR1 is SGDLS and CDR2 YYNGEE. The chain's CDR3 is CASSVGLLNSPLHF. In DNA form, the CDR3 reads TGTGCCAGCAGCGTAGGCCTATTAAATTCACCCCTCCACTTT.

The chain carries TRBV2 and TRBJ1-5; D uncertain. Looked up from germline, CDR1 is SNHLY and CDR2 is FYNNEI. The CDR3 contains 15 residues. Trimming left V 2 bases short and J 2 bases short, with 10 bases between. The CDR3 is CASSENRGGNQPQHF. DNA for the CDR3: TGTGCCAGCAGTGAAAACCGTGGGGGCAATCAGCCCCAGCATTTT.

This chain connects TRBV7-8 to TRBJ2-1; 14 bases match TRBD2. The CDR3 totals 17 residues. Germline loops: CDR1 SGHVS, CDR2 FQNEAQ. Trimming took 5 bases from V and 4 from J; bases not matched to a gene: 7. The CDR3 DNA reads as TGTGCCAGCAGCGTGACTAGCGGGGGGGCAACGTACAATGAGCAGTTCTTC. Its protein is CASSVTSGGATYNEQFF.

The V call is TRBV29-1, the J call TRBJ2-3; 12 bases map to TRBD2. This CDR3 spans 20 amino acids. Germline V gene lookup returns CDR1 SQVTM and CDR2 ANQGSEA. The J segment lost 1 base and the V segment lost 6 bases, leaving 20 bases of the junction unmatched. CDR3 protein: CSVSFGTSGQPGLGTDTQYF. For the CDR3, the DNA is TGCAGCGTCTCCTTTGGGACTAGCGGGCAACCTGGTTTGGGCACAGATACGCAGTATTTT.

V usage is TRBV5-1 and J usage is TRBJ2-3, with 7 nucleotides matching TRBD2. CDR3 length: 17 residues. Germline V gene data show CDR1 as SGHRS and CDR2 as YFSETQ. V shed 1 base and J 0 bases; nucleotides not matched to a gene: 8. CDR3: CASSLLGRAPSTDTQYF. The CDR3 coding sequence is TGCGCCAGCAGCTTGCTAGGGAGGGCCCCTAGCACAGATACGCAGTATTTT.

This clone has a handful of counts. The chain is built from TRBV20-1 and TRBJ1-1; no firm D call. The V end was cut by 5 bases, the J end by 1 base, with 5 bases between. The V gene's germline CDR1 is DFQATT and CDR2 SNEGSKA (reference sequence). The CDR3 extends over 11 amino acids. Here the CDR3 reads CSALQNTEAFF. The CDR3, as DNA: TGCAGTGCTTTACAGAACACTGAAGCTTTCTTT.

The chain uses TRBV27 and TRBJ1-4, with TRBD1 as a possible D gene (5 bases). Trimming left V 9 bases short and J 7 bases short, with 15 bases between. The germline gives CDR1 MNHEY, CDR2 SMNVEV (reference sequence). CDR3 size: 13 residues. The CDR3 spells CASPLGGGEKLFF. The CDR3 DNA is TGTGCCAGTCCTCTCGGGGGGGGTGAAAAACTGTTTTTT. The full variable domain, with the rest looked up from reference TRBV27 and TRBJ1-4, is EAQVTQNPRYLITVTGKKLTVTCSQNMNHEYMSWYRQDPGLGLRQIYYSMNVEVTDKGDVPEGYKVSRKEKRNFPLILESPSPNQTSLYFCASPLGGGEKLFFGSGTQLSVL.

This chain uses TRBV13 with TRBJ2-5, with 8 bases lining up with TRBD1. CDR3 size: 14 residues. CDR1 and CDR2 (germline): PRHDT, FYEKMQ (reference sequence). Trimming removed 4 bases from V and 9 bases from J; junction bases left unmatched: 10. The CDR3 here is CASSSWTGPKAQYF. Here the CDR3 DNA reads TGTGCCAGCAGCTCGTGGACAGGGCCGAAGGCCCAGTACTTC.